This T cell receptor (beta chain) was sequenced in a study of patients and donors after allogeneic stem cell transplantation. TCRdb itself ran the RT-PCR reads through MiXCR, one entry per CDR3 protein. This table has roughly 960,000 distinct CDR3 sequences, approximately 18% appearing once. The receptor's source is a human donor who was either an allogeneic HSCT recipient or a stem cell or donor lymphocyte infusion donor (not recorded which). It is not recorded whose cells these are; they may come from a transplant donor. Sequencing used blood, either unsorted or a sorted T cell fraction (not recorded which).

CDR3 bases: TGTGCCAGCAGCTTCGGGACTAGCGGGAAGGCCGGGGAGCTGTTTTTT. As protein: CASSFGTSGKAGELFF. This chain connects TRBV5-4 to TRBJ2-2; 13 bases fit TRBD2. J was trimmed by 6 bases and V by 2 bases; bases with no gene match: 4. This CDR3 spans 16 amino acids. Germline V gene lookup returns CDR1 SGHNT and CDR2 YYREEE (reference sequence).